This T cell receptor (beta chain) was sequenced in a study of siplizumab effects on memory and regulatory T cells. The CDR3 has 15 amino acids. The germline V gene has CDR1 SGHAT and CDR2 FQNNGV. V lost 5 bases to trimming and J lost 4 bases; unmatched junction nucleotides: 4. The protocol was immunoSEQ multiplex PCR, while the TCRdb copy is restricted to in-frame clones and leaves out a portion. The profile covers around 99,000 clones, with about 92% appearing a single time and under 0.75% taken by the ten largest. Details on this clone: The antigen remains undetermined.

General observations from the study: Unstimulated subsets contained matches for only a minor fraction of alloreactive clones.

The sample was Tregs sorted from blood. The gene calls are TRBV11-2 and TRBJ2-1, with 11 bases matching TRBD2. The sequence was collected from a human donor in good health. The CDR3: CASSTWTSGYNEQFF. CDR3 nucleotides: TGTGCCAGCAGCACCTGGACTAGCGGGTACAATGAGCAGTTCTTC.